One TCR beta chain is described in this entry. This clonotype was counted at least ten times. Its antigen specificity is not known. Base qualities were left out, and no much larger clone turns up one base away. The data were obtained in a study of T cell repertoires in cytomegalovirus infection (dated by TCRdb to about 2019). About the full investigation: Donor HLA type was relevant to the analysis, because carriage of CMV infection together with the matching HLA type was indicated by public TCR beta signatures.

General findings and caveats noted by the study authors: The ex vivo response was dominated by HLA-C-restricted CMV-specific TCR beta clonotypes, which also provided the single most frequent clonotype in two of eight donors. Cumulative frequency of public TCR beta family members discriminated carriers of CMV infection plus the relevant HLA type in this cohort and an independent approximately 400-donor cohort.

For sequencing, an Illumina HiSeq 1500 was employed. TCRdb passed the public sequencing reads through fastp at Q25 and MiXCR, retaining productive beta sequences. Rows are combined by CDR3 protein, so each entry shows the most common genes and DNA. The sample has 250,000 to 300,000 distinct CDR3 sequences on record, approximately 9% of them singletons. The leading ten clones occupy about 15% of the sample. The CDR3 contains 16 residues, cysteine and phenylalanine counted. The sequence is cut down to CDR3 DNA, 48 bases in frame from base 1. V is cut back by 3 bases and J by 3 bases, with 8 bases in the junction unmatched. Taken from the germline V gene, the CDR1 and CDR2 loops are SGHAT and FQNNGV.

The sequenced material came from PBMCs. The receptor chain draws on TRBV11-2 and TRBJ2-3; 8 bases in between match TRBD1. The clonotype was recovered from a human donor in good health (CMV status not recorded). Some clones in this sample may be carry-over from other donors' samples. DNA sequence: TGTGCCAGCAGCTTGATGACAGGGGTTGCGACAGATACGCAGTATTTT. Its translation is CASSLMTGVATDTQYF.